This T cell receptor (beta chain) was captured in a study of OX40 agonist ivuxolimab in advanced cancers. Study-level points and caveats: Partly responding patients at 0.1-3.0 mg/kg showed some of the smallest clonal expansion.

CDR1 is SGDLS, CDR2 YYNGEE, per germline. V dropped 4 bases and J dropped 7 bases, with 12 bases sitting between them. This CDR3 comprises 14 residues. Assay: immunoSEQ multiplex PCR; the TCRdb copy retains only in-frame clones and omits some. The sample records 50,000 to 65,000 clones, approximately 87% being singletons. Baseline was the first blood sampling point, followed by cycle 4 day 1 and cycle 7 day 1. Concerning this clone itself: Its specificity is unknown.

This sample comprised CD4+ or CD8+ T cells sorted from blood, obtained in a trial of the OX40 agonist ivuxolimab. The chain links TRBV9 to TRBJ1-6, with no clear D. The TCR sequence derives from an adult with an advanced solid tumor such as melanoma, head and neck, liver or kidney cancer. The CDR3 nucleotides read TGTGCCAGCAGCTCCTTACAGCAGAATTCACCCCTCCACTTT. It encodes CASSSLQQNSPLHF.